The subject of this entry is one T cell receptor (beta chain). Trimming left V 0 bases short and J 2 bases short, with 12 bases between. The CDR3 has 16 amino acids. Germline CDR1 is MNHEY and CDR2 is SMNVEV (reference sequence). Some clones are missing from TCRdb's copy, which holds only in-frame ones; the method was immunoSEQ multiplex PCR. The sample has about 380,000 clones, 85% to 95% seen once; the top ten hold approximately 0.02%. This sample was taken from a study of shared T cell receptors in the human thymus. The gene calls are TRBV27 and TRBJ2-3; weak D call: TRBD2 (5 bases). The receptor was derived from a human donor. Material for sequencing was thymocytes. CDR3 in amino acids: CASSLSPTRLTDTQYF. As DNA, the CDR3 is TGTGCCAGCAGTTTATCCCCTACTAGACTCACAGATACGCAGTATTTT.